This TCR beta chain was found in a study of blood T cell repertoires in COVID-19. Per the original data handling: It was from reference gene primer amplification that nucleated cell counts were estimated. Measured with immunoSEQ multiplex PCR; TCRdb has only the in-frame clones, and not every one. That table furnishes V, J and clone size, whereas the DNA furnished D and trimming. The sample includes tens of thousands of clones, around 73% of them seen just once. The study recruited people aged roughly 18 to 100 years across approximately 24 US areas. This CDR3 has 15 amino acids. The germline V gene encodes CDR1 MGHRA and CDR2 YSYEKL. J was trimmed by 5 bases and V by 1 base; bases with no gene match: 5.

This TCR was recovered from a woman between 50 and 59 years old with acute COVID-19. Sequencing was carried out using PBMCs or T cells enriched from blood (not recorded which). The rearrangement joins TRBV4-1 to TRBJ2-7; 10 bases map to TRBD2. In DNA, the CDR3 is TGCGCCAGCAGCCAAGGAAGCGGGGGGGCGCACGAGCAGTACTTC. Encoded protein: CASSQGSGGAHEQYF.